A selection of T cell receptor beta chains follows, all from one sample in a study of technical replicates of blood from several donors. Sequenced by immunoSEQ multiplex PCR; TCRdb stores in-frame clones only, minus some. The sample includes roughly 79,000 clones, around 92% of them seen just once. Sequencing was done on a sample of T cells isolated from PBMCs. Receptors originate from a human donor in good health. Each CDR3 is given with its conserved first and last residue. D genes are given only for firm matches. Clone size is stated in some rows and not others, as once, few, many or a class when expanded.

D	size	V	length	J	CDR3	DNA
TRBD2	.	TRBV19	15	TRBJ2-7	CASSSTSGRVYEQYF	TGTGCCAGTAGTTCGACAAGCGGGAGGGTTTACGAGCAGTACTTC
TRBD1	few	TRBV19	13	TRBJ1-1	CASSVGTGTEAFF	TGTGCCAGTAGTGTCGGGACAGGCACTGAAGCTTTCTTT
.	.	TRBV6-1	13	TRBJ2-3	CASARDLADTQYF	TGTGCCAGCGCTAGGGACTTAGCAGATACGCAGTATTTT
TRBD2	.	TRBV7-8	15	TRBJ2-7	CASSVGLAVTYEQYF	TGTGCCAGCAGCGTGGGACTAGCGGTGACCTACGAGCAGTACTTC
TRBD2	.	TRBV9	17	TRBJ2-1	CASSVRLAGGSYNEQFF	TGTGCCAGCAGCGTTAGACTAGCGGGAGGTTCCTACAATGAGCAGTTCTTC
TRBD1	.	TRBV27	15	TRBJ1-2	CASSGRQGEYYGYTF	TGTGCCAGCAGTGGCCGACAGGGAGAGTACTATGGCTACACCTTC
.	.	TRBV10-1	13	TRBJ2-3	CASSDFYTDTQYF	TGCGCCAGCAGTGACTTCTACACAGATACGCAGTATTTT
TRBD1	.	TRBV12-5	16	TRBJ1-2	CASGDNRDRSLGGYTF	TGTGCTAGTGGTGACAACCGGGACAGGTCCCTAGGGGGCTACACCTTC
.	once	TRBV5-1	14	TRBJ1-2	CASSFEGTYYGYTF	TGCGCCAGCAGCTTCGAGGGGACTTACTATGGCTACACCTTC
.	.	TRBV5-6	14	TRBJ2-5	CASSLAGQGWTQYF	TGTGCCAGCAGCTTGGCGGGGCAGGGGTGGACCCAGTACTTC
.	once	TRBV19	16	TRBJ1-5	CASSIQGRGSNQPQHF	TGTGCCAGTAGTATTCAAGGCAGGGGAAGCAATCAGCCCCAGCATTTT
.	.	TRBV6-1	16	TRBJ1-1	CASSGPGQSLNTEAFF	TGTGCCAGCAGTGGGCCCGGACAGAGCTTGAACACTGAAGCTTTCTTT
.	.	TRBV2	17	TRBJ1-5	CASRPRGSYLSNQPQHF	TGTGCCAGCAGGCCCAGGGGTTCCTACCTTAGCAATCAGCCCCAGCATTTT
TRBD1	once	TRBV30	12	TRBJ1-1	CAWSRGLTEAFF	TGTGCCTGGTCCAGGGGGCTTACTGAAGCTTTCTTT
TRBD1	once	TRBV5-5	16	TRBJ1-3	CASSNGQGVTGNTIYF	TGTGCCAGCAGCAACGGACAGGGGGTCACTGGAAACACCATATATTTT
TRBD1	once	TRBV29-1	14	TRBJ2-2	CSVEELDRAGELFF	TGCAGCGTTGAAGAATTGGACAGGGCCGGGGAGCTGTTTTTT
.	.	TRBV5-1	13	TRBJ1-5	CASSQGPNQPQHF	TGCGCCAGCAGCCAGGGCCCCAATCAGCCCCAGCATTTT
.	.	TRBV5-6	15	TRBJ2-5	CASSPLEAGVETQYF	TGTGCCAGCAGCCCTCTTGAGGCCGGAGTAGAGACCCAGTACTTC
.	.	TRBV6-1	13	TRBJ1-2	CAILPRGSGGYTF	TGTGCCATCCTGCCGCGGGGGTCGGGTGGCTACACCTTC
TRBD2	.	TRBV27	14	TRBJ2-1	CASSMSGLFNEQFF	TGTGCCAGCAGTATGTCGGGACTATTCAATGAGCAGTTCTTC
.	.	TRBV10-3	13	TRBJ2-7	CAIRERSGYEQYF	TGTGCCATCAGGGAGCGGTCGGGCTACGAGCAGTACTTC
.	.	TRBV6-5	13	TRBJ2-1	CASSPSPYNEQFF	TGTGCCAGCAGTCCCTCTCCCTACAATGAGCAGTTCTTC
.	.	TRBV7-9	13	TRBJ2-7	CASSVGSSYEQYF	TGTGCCAGCAGCGTCGGGAGTTCCTACGAGCAGTACTTC
TRBD1	.	TRBV5-6	15	TRBJ1-5	CASSFGTGVNQPQHF	TGTGCCAGCAGCTTCGGGACAGGGGTAAATCAGCCCCAGCATTTT
.	medium-sized	TRBV28	12	TRBJ1-5	CASNQGLQPQHF	TGTGCCAGCAATCAGGGGTTACAGCCCCAGCATTTT
.	.	TRBV7-9	16	TRBJ2-5	CASSLRDTGYQETQYF	TGTGCCAGCAGCTTACGCGATACAGGTTACCAAGAGACCCAGTACTTC
.	.	TRBV27	16	TRBJ1-2	CASSLTVRTLAYGYTF	TGTGCCAGCAGTTTAACAGTACGCACGCTAGCCTATGGCTACACCTTC
TRBD2	.	TRBV28	13	TRBJ2-7	CASLTSGDYEQYF	TGTGCCAGCCTGACTAGCGGCGACTACGAGCAGTACTTC
.	.	TRBV4-1	16	TRBJ2-1	CASSQEKGNSYNEQFF	TGCGCCAGCAGCCAAGAGAAGGGGAACTCCTACAATGAGCAGTTCTTC
.	once	TRBV28	13	TRBJ2-2	CASRPGQTGELFF	TGTGCCAGCAGACCAGGACAAACCGGGGAGCTGTTTTTT
.	.	TRBV19	14	TRBJ1-2	CASSISPGRDGYTF	TGTGCCAGTAGTATATCCCCAGGCAGGGATGGCTACACCTTC
.	once	TRBV5-1	16	TRBJ1-3	CASSLGAEIRGNTIYF	TGCGCCAGCAGCTTAGGGGCCGAGATTCGTGGAAACACCATATATTTT
TRBD1	few	TRBV18	15	TRBJ2-7	CASSRVRQGAYEQYF	TGTGCCAGCTCACGAGTCCGACAGGGAGCCTACGAGCAGTACTTC
.	.	TRBV6-6	14	TRBJ2-5	CASSYGGSQETQYF	TGTGCCAGCAGTTATGGCGGAAGTCAAGAGACCCAGTACTTC
.	once	TRBV2	10	TRBJ2-1	CASRANEQFF	TGTGCCAGCAGAGCCAATGAGCAGTTCTTC
.	once	TRBV7-3	14	TRBJ2-3	CASSLRAGPDTQYF	TGTGCCAGCAGCTTAAGAGCGGGCCCCGATACGCAGTATTTT
TRBD2	.	TRBV27	19	TRBJ2-1	CASSYGTSGLSSSYNEQFF	TGTGCCAGCAGTTACGGGACTAGCGGGCTTTCCAGCTCCTACAATGAGCAGTTCTTC